The T cell receptor beta chain described here comes from a study of blood T cells in healthy people across ages. Study details: Template switching captured about one barcoded beta molecule per two T cells.

Looked up from germline, CDR1 is MDHEN and CDR2 is SYDVKM. Trimming cost V 3 bases and J 0 bases, with 3 bases left between them. This CDR3 comprises 14 residues. PCR was performed a second time for roughly 6 to 12 cycles using a sample-barcoded 5' primer and a J-beta primer mix. TCRdb itself ran the 5' RACE reads through MiXCR, one entry per CDR3 protein. The sample yields about 670,000 distinct CDR3 sequences, 40% to 50% seen once. This clonotype was seen only a few times. Sample: blood. The clonotype originates from an older man in good health. This sequence joins TRBV28 and TRBJ2-6; D is undetermined. Here the CDR3 reads CASSFSSGANVLTF. For the CDR3, the DNA is TGTGCCAGCAGTTTTAGCTCTGGGGCCAACGTCCTGACTTTC.